This T cell receptor beta chain appears in the sequencing data of a study of blood T cell repertoires in COVID-19. About the research overall: Material from acute and convalescent COVID-19 was sourced from the United States, Italy and Spain. The analysed material was cDNA or gDNA that came from T cells, B-cell-depleted T cells, or PBMCs.

Sequencing used immunoSEQ multiplex PCR; TCRdb keeps in-frame clones, though not all of them. The data show a few hundred thousand clones, about nine tenths seen once. The V gene's germline CDR1 is LGHDT and CDR2 YNNKEL (reference sequence). The CDR3 totals 16 residues. J was trimmed by 9 bases and V by 5 bases; bases with no gene match: 15. The sequence derives from a woman aged 40 to 50 who had been exposed to COVID-19. V usage is TRBV3-1 (or the pseudogene TRBV3-2) and J usage is TRBJ2-1, with 8 bases identical to TRBD1. Sequences were obtained from PBMCs or T cells enriched from blood (not recorded which). CDR3 loop: CASSYPGTGAWGEQFF. Written as DNA, the CDR3 is TGTGCCAGCAGCTACCCCGGGACAGGTGCATGGGGTGAGCAGTTCTTC.